These 11 T cell receptor beta chains share one sample of origin, sequenced in a study of blood T cell repertoires in COVID-19. Clones were sequenced by immunoSEQ multiplex PCR, and TCRdb holds only the in-frame ones, with some missing. The sample shows about 270,000 clones, 88% of them seen only once. The sequencing sample was made of PBMCs or T cells enriched from blood (not recorded which). The receptor source for this set is a woman aged 45 to 65 who had recovered from COVID-19.

The chain recombines TRBV7-8 with TRBJ2-7, with 7 nucleotides matching TRBD1. The CDR3 is 14 amino acids. V was pared by 1 base and J by 3 bases, with 3 bases of the junction left unmatched. Germline loops: CDR1 SGHVS, CDR2 FQNEAQ. CDR3 DNA sequence: TGTGCCAGCAGCTTAGGGGACAGAGACTACGAGCAGTACTTC. This codes for CASSLGDRDYEQYF.

The chain combines TRBV28 with TRBJ2-7, with D possibly TRBD2 on 5 matching bases. Germline CDR1 and CDR2: MDHEN and SYDVKM. V lost 3 bases and J lost 0, with 12 bases in between. CDR3 length: 15 amino acids. DNA for the CDR3: TGTGCCAGCAGTTTCCTTCTAGCAGACTCCTACGAGCAGTACTTC. It encodes CASSFLLADSYEQYF.

The count of this clone is one. The V call is TRBV5-1, the J call TRBJ2-1, with TRBD2 matching 10 bases. In germline, CDR1 is SGHRS, CDR2 YFSETQ. The V and J ends lost 0 bases and 4 bases, in that order; junction bases with no gene match: 7. The CDR3 runs 17 residues. The CDR3 DNA reads TGCGCCAGCAGCTTGGTTCTAGCGGGAGCGGGTTACAATGAGCAGTTCTTC. This codes for CASSLVLAGAGYNEQFF.

This chain uses TRBV28 with TRBJ1-5; D not resolved. V gave up 4 bases and J gave up 4 bases, with 11 bases separating them. The length of the CDR3 is 14 residues. Germline V CDR1 and CDR2: MDHEN, SYDVKM. The CDR3 loop reads CASSSWETNQPQHF. In nucleotides, the CDR3 is TGTGCCAGCAGTTCCTGGGAGACTAATCAGCCCCAGCATTTT.

The chain couples TRBV18 to TRBJ2-5; possibly TRBD1 for D (5 bases). The CDR3 sequence is 18 residues long. The V gene lost 0 bases and the J gene lost 3 bases, with 20 bases spanning the gap. Germline CDR1 KGHSH, CDR2 LQKENI. The CDR3 DNA follows: TGTGCCAGCTCACCACCAACGAAGGGGCGGCACAACAAAGAGACCCAGTACTTC. Protein sequence: CASSPPTKGRHNKETQYF.

This chain connects TRBV5-1 to TRBJ2-7, with a weak D call TRBD2 (5 bases). The CDR3 has 16 amino acids. The V end was cut by 4 bases, the J end by 2 bases, with 19 bases between. Germline CDR1 is SGHRS and CDR2 is YFSETQ. CDR3 in amino acids: CASSPSYRGGPYEQYF. The CDR3 coding sequence is TGCGCCAGCAGCCCCTCTTATCGTGGAGGCCCCTACGAGCAGTACTTC. The variable domain in full, with the rest retrieved from reference TRBV5-1 and TRBJ2-7, is KAGVTQTPRYLIKTRGQQVTLSCSPISGHRSVSWYQQTPGQGLQFLFEYFSETQRNKGNFPGRFSGRQFSNSRSEMNVSTLELGDSALYLCASSPSYRGGPYEQYFGPGTRLTVT.

V usage is TRBV28 and J usage is TRBJ1-1, with D unclear. Per germline, CDR1 MDHEN and CDR2 SYDVKM. V lost 6 bases and J 3 bases, leaving 11 bases between the germline ends. The length of the CDR3 is 13 residues. CDR3 protein: CASRSPADTEAFF. The CDR3 bases are TGTGCCAGCAGATCGCCTGCGGACACTGAAGCTTTCTTT.

The chain uses TRBV7-9 and TRBJ2-2; 7 bases align to TRBD1. CDR1 and CDR2 from the germline V gene are SEHNR and FQNEAQ (reference sequence). Trimming at V came to 5 bases and at J to 6 bases, leaving 6 bases not matched to a gene. This CDR3 region has 14 residues. The CDR3 loop is CASSKQGLPGELFF. The CDR3 bases are TGTGCCAGCAGCAAACAGGGGCTCCCCGGGGAGCTGTTTTTT.

The rearrangement links TRBV6-2 or TRBV6-3 to TRBJ2-2; TRBD2 aligns across 8 bases. Germline V gives CDR1 MNHEY, CDR2 SVGEGT. Unmatched junction bases numbered 3, after V lost 0 bases and J lost 0 bases. The length of the CDR3 is 17 residues. The CDR3 DNA follows: TGTGCCAGCAGTTACTCGAGAGCGGGAGCGAACACCGGGGAGCTGTTTTTT. Its protein product is CASSYSRAGANTGELFF.

This clone was recorded once. A read error may produce the germline difference seen at one junction end. The J gene is TRBJ2-1, the V gene TRBV4-3, with TRBD2 matching over 9 bases. The CDR3 has 17 residues. From germline, CDR1 is LGHNA and CDR2 YSLEER. As DNA, the CDR3 is TGCGCCAGCAGCCAGGAACTAGCGGGCCACTCCCACAATGAGCAGTTCTTC. It is translated as CASSQELAGHSHNEQFF.

The chain combines TRBV5-6 with TRBJ1-1; the D is unclear. V gave up 2 bases and J gave up 8 bases, with 10 bases separating them. The CDR3 sequence is 12 residues long. Germline assignment: CDR1 SGHDT and CDR2 YYEEEE. In DNA form, the CDR3 reads TGTGCCAGCAGCTTATCCGGGGTCGAAGCTTTCTTT. It codes for CASSLSGVEAFF.